The rows below give T cell receptor beta chains drawn from one sample of a study of early T cells in non-severe SARS-CoV-2 infection. TCRdb itself ran the 5' RACE reads through MiXCR, one entry per CDR3 protein. The sample includes 65,000 to 90,000 distinct CDR3 sequences, 12% of them seen just once. The sequenced sample consisted of whole blood. The receptors were gathered from an adult who was a healthcare worker with PCR-confirmed SARS-CoV-2 infection or an uninfected control (not recorded which). CDR3s include the opening cysteine and the closing phenylalanine or tryptophan. The D gene is left open where the match is weak. The size field is filled for only some rows; it gives once, few, many or a size class.

v_call	d_call	j_call	clone_size	cdr3_aa
TRBV7-2	.	TRBJ2-1	few	CASSLVGQMSYEQFF
TRBV20-1	.	TRBJ1-1	.	CSASNETGRVEAFF
TRBV7-9	TRBD2	TRBJ2-7	.	CASSLERGPYEQYF
TRBV29-1	.	TRBJ2-1	.	CSVVTASYNEQFF
TRBV7-2	.	TRBJ2-3	.	CASSLGGTSTDTQYF
TRBV7-6	TRBD1	TRBJ2-3	.	CASSRTGGPTDKQYF
TRBV4-3	.	TRBJ1-4	many	CASSRGLGRVEKLFF
TRBV29-1	TRBD2	TRBJ2-1	few	CSGGLVFYNEQFF
TRBV12-3/TRBV12-4	.	TRBJ2-5	.	CASSYRLDWGETQYF
TRBV3-1	.	TRBJ2-5	.	CASSQQKTQYF
TRBV5-1	.	TRBJ1-6	.	CASSHNNSPLHF
TRBV20-1	.	TRBJ2-3	few	CSARDSRTDTQYF
TRBV27	.	TRBJ2-5	many	CASSPRSGKETQYF
TRBV3-1	TRBD2	TRBJ2-5	many	CASSSLGTSGGVTQYF
TRBV15	.	TRBJ2-7	.	CATSRVAGSYEQYF
TRBV20-1	.	TRBJ2-1	.	CSACPGLYNEQFF
TRBV6-4	.	TRBJ1-2	many	CASRGGEDYGYTF
TRBV7-2	TRBD1	TRBJ2-7	few	CASSRDRVGEQYF
TRBV10-3	TRBD2	TRBJ2-1	few	CAISESWSSGRGGGDEQFF
TRBV7-4	.	TRBJ2-1	.	CASPGGGDEQFF
TRBV5-1	TRBD2	TRBJ2-5	few	CASTWTSGGETQYF
TRBV29-1	.	TRBJ1-1	.	CSVHRDTEAFF
TRBV7-9	.	TRBJ2-2	many	CASSPFLASPGELFF
TRBV29-1	.	TRBJ1-1	once	CSAGENTEAFF
TRBV18	TRBD1	TRBJ1-1	.	CASSPAGQGGNTEAFF
TRBV25-1	.	TRBJ2-6	.	CATRRTGANVLTF
TRBV20-1	.	TRBJ1-4	.	CSARDQGGEKLFF
TRBV12-3/TRBV12-4	TRBD1	TRBJ2-2	few	CASSPSGGAKTGELFF
TRBV6-1	TRBD1	TRBJ1-1	.	CASSARDRGWGTEAFF
TRBV6-5	TRBD2	TRBJ2-1	few	CASSGTKAHEQFF
TRBV20-1	TRBD2	TRBJ2-3	few	CSATSGNGLDTQYF
TRBV5-5	TRBD1	TRBJ1-2	.	CASSFFGGGDGYTF